The clone carrying this T cell receptor (beta chain) was observed a single time. The target antigen is unknown. The sample is drawn from a study of shared clonotypes between healthy human individuals. General study findings and limits: Naive subsets usually exceeded memory subsets in estimated richness. Across four donors, naive CD4 shared roughly 5.1%, naive CD8 more than 3%, memory CD4 2.3%, memory CD8 0.4% to 0.5%.

Trimming pared 5 bases from V and 4 bases from J, leaving 20 bases between. The CDR3 sequence is 17 residues long. CDR1 is SEHNR, CDR2 FQNEAQ, per germline (reference sequence). The repertoire was sequenced with immunoSEQ multiplex PCR; TCRdb's copy has only in-frame clones and lacks some. This table holds over a million clones, around 78% found once. Sequencing was carried out using memory CD4+ T cells from PBMCs. Subset noted: CD45RA-negative fraction. This sequence joins TRBV7-9 and TRBJ1-4; perhaps TRBD1 as D (5 bases). This receptor was identified in a young man in good health. Some clones in this sample may be carry-over from other donors' samples. The CDR3 nucleotides read TGTGCCAGCAGCACACCCACTTTCGACAGCGATAATGAAAAACTGTTTTTT. This translates into CASSTPTFDSDNEKLFF.